This T cell receptor (beta chain) was sequenced in a study of blood T cell repertoires in COVID-19. Study in general: From the United States, Italy and Spain came samples of acute and convalescent COVID-19.

The CDR3 loop spans 17 amino acids. Germline-derived CDR1 and CDR2 are SGHVS and FNYEAQ. V lost 6 bases to trimming and J lost 0 bases, with 19 bases between them. Methods used by the authors: Counts of nucleated cells, estimated from reference gene primer amplification, were obtained. Generated by immunoSEQ multiplex PCR, the TCRdb table keeps only in-frame clones and is missing some. Clonal size and the V and J genes are those of that table, whereas D and trimming came from the DNA. The sample carries approximately 44,000 clones, roughly three quarters recorded once. The clonotype originates from an elderly woman with acute or convalescent COVID-19. This chain joins TRBV7-6 and TRBJ2-3, with D perhaps matching TRBD1 (6 bases). Specimen: peripheral blood. This CDR3 is CASSFLSGTRSTDTQYF. The CDR3 region has the DNA TGTGCCAGCAGTTTCCTGAGTGGGACAAGAAGCACAGATACGCAGTATTTT.